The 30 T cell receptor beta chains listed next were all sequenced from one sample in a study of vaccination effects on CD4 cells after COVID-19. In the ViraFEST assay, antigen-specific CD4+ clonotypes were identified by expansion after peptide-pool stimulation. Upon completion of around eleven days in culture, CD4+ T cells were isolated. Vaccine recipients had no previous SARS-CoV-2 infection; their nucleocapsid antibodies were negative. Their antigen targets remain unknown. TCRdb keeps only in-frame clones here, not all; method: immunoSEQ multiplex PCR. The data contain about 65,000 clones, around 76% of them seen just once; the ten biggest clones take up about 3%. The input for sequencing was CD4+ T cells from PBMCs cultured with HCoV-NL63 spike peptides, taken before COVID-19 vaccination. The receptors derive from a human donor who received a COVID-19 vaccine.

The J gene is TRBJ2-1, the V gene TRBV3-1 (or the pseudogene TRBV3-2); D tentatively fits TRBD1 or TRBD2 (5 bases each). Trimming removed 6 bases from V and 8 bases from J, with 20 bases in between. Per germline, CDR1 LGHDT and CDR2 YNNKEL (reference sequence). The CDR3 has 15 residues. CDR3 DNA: TGTGCCAGCAGTCCCAACTCCCAGGGAGTCGATGAGCAGTTCTTC. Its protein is CASSPNSQGVDEQFF.

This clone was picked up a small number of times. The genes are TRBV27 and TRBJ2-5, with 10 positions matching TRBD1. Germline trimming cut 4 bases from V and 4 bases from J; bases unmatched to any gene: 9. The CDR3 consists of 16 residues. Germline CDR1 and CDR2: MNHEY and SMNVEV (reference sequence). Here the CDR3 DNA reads TGTGCCAGCAGTTCCAATCGGGACAGGGGAATAGAGACCCAGTACTTC. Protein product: CASSSNRDRGIETQYF.

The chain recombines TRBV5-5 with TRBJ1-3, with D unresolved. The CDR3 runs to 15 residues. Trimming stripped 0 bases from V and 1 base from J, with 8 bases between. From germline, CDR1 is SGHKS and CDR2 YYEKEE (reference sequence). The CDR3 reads CASSLAGQSGNTIYF. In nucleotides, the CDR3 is TGTGCCAGCAGCTTGGCCGGTCAGTCTGGAAACACCATATATTTT.

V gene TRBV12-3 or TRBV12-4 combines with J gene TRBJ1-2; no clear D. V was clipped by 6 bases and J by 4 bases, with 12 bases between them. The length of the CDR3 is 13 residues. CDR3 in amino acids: CASRSSGFYGYTF. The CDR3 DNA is TGTGCCAGCAGATCTTCAGGTTTCTATGGCTACACCTTC.

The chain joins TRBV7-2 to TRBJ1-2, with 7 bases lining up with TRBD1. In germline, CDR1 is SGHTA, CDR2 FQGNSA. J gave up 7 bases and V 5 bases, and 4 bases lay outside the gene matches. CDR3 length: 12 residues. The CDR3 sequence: CASSKTGPGYTF. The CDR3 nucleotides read TGTGCCAGCAGCAAGACAGGGCCTGGCTACACCTTC. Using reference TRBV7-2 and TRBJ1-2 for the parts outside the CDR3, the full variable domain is GAGVSQSPSNKVTEKGKDVELRCDPISGHTALYWYRQSLGQGLEFLIYFQGNSAPDKSGLPSDRFSAERTGGSVSTLTIQRTQQEDSAVYLCASSKTGPGYTFGSGTRLTVV.

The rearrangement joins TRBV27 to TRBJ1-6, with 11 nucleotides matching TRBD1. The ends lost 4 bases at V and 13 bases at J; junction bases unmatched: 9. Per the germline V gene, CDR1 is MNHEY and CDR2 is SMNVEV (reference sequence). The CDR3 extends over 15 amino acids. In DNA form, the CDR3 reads TGTGCCAGCAGTTCGCTTGGACAGGGGGCTTTCCCCCTCCACTTT. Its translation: CASSSLGQGAFPLHF.

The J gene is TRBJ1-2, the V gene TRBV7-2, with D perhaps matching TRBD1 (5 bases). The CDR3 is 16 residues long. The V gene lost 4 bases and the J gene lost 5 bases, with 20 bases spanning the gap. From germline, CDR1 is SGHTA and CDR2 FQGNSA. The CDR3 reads CASSSPLGRGEYGYTF. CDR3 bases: TGTGCCAGCAGCTCCCCTTTGGGGAGGGGCGAATATGGCTACACCTTC. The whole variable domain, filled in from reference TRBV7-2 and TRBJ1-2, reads GAGVSQSPSNKVTEKGKDVELRCDPISGHTALYWYRQSLGQGLEFLIYFQGNSAPDKSGLPSDRFSAERTGGSVSTLTIQRTQQEDSAVYLCASSSPLGRGEYGYTFGSGTRLTVV.

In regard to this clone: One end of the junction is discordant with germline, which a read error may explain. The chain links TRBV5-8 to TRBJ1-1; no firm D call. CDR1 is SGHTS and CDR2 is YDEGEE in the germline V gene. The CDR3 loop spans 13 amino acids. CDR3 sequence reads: CASRLDWNTEAFF. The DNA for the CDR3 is TGTGCCAGCAGATTGGACTGGAACACTGAAGCTTTCTTT.

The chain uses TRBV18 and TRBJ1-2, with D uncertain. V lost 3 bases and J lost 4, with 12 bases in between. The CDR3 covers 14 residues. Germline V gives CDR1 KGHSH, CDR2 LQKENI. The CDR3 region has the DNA TGTGCCAGCTCACCGGGCCGGGATTCCTATGGCTACACCTTC. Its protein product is CASSPGRDSYGYTF.

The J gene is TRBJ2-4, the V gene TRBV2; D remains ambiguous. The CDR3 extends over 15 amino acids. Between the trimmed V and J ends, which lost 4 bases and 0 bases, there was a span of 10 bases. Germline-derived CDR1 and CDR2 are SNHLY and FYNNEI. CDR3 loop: CASSGTVLAKNIQYF. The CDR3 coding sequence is TGTGCCAGCAGTGGGACGGTCCTAGCCAAAAACATTCAGTACTTC.

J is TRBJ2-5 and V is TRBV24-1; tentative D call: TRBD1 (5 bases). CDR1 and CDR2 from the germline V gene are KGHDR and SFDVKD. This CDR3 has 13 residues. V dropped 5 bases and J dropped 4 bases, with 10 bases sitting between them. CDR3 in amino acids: CATSVGTGETQYF. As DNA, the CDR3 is TGTGCCACCAGTGTGGGAACAGGAGAGACCCAGTACTTC.

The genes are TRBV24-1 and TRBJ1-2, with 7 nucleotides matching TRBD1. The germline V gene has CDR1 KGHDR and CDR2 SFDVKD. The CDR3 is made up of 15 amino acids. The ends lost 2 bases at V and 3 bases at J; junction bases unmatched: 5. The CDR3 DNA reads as TGTGCCACCAGTGATTCCGGGACAGAAGACTATGGCTACACCTTC. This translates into CATSDSGTEDYGYTF.

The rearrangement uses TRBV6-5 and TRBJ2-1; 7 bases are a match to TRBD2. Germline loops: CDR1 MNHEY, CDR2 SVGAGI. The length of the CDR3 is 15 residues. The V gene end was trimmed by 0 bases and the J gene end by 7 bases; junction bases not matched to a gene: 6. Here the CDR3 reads CASSYSIAAGNEQFF. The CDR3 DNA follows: TGTGCCAGCAGTTACTCGATAGCAGCGGGGAATGAGCAGTTCTTC.

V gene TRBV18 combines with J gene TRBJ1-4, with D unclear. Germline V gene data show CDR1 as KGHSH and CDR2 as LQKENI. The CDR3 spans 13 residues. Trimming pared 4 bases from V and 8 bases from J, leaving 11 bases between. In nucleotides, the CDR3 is TGTGCCAGCTCACTCCGGGCCAACGAAAAACTGTTTTTT. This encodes CASSLRANEKLFF.

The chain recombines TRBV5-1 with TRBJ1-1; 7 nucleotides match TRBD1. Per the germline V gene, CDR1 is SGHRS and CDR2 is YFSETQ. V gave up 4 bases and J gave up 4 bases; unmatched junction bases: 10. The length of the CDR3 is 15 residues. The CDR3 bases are TGCGCCAGCAGCGATATCGGGACAGAGAGCACTGAAGCTTTCTTT. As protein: CASSDIGTESTEAFF.

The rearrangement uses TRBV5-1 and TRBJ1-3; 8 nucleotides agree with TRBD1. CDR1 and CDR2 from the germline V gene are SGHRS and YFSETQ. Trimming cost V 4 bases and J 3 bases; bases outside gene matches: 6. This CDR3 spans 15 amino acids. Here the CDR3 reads CASSMGDRGGNTIYF. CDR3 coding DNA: TGCGCCAGCAGCATGGGTGACAGGGGTGGAAACACCATATATTTT. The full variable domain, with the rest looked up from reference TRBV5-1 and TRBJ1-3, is KAGVTQTPRYLIKTRGQQVTLSCSPISGHRSVSWYQQTPGQGLQFLFEYFSETQRNKGNFPGRFSGRQFSNSRSEMNVSTLELGDSALYLCASSMGDRGGNTIYFGEGSWLTVV.

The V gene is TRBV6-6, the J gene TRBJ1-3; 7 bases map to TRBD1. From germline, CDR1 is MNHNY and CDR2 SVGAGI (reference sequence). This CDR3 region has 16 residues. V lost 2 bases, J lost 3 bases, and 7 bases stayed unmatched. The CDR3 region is CASSYRGGEIGNTIYF. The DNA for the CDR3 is TGTGCCAGCAGTTACAGAGGGGGCGAAATTGGAAACACCATATATTTT.

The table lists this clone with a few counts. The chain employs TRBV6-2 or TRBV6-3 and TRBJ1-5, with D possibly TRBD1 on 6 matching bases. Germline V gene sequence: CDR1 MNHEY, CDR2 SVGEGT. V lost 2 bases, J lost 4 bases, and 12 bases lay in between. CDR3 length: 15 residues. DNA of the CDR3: TGTGCCAGCAGTTACGCCGGGGGGCCGAATCAGCCCCAGCATTTT. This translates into CASSYAGGPNQPQHF.

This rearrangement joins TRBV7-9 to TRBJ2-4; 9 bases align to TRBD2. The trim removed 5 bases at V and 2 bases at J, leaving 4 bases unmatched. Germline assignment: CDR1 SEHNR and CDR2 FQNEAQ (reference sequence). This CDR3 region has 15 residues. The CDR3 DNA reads TGTGCCAGCAGCCCGCGGGGGGGCTCCAAAAACATTCAGTACTTC. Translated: CASSPRGGSKNIQYF. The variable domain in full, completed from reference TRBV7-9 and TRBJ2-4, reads DTGVSQNPRHKITKRGQNVTFRCDPISEHNRLYWYRQTLGQGPEFLTYFQNEAQLEKSRLLSDRFSAERPKGSFSTLEIQRTEQGDSAMYLCASSPRGGSKNIQYFGAGTRLSVL.

This CDR3 is CASSLTTGGEQYV. In DNA form, the CDR3 reads TGTGCCAGCAGCTTAACCACAGGGGGCGAGCAGTACGTC. The chain has TRBV7-2 and TRBJ2-7; TRBD1 matches at 8 bases. Germline V lookup: CDR1 SGHTA, CDR2 FQGNSA. With V trimmed by 2 bases and J by 6 bases, 3 bases remained unmatched. CDR3 length equals 13 residues.

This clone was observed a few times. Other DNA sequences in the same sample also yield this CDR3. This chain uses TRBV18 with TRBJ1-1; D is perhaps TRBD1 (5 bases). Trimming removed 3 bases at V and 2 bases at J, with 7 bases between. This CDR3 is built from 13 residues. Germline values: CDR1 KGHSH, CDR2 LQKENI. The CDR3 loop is CASSPGGNTEAFF. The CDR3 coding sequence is TGTGCCAGCTCACCCGGGGGAAACACTGAAGCTTTCTTT.

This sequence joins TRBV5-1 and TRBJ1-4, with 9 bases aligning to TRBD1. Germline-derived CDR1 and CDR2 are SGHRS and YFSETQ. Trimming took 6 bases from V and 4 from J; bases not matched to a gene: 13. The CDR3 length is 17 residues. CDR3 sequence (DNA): TGCGCCAGCATCCCGGGACAGGGAAGTATTCGTAATGAAAAACTGTTTTTT. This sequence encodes CASIPGQGSIRNEKLFF.

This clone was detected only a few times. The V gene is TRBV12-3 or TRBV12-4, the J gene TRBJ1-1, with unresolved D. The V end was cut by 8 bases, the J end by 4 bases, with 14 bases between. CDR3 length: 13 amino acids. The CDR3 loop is CASARYGVTEAFF. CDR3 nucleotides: TGTGCCAGCGCCCGATATGGGGTCACTGAAGCTTTCTTT.

CDR3 sequence (DNA): TGCGCCAGCAGCGATCCGGACAGCCACTATGGCTACACCTTC. Translated, it gives CASSDPDSHYGYTF. The rearrangement uses TRBV5-1 and TRBJ1-2; a possible D gene is TRBD1 (6 bases). The V end was cut by 4 bases, the J end by 3 bases, with 13 bases between. CDR3 size: 14 residues. From germline, CDR1 is SGHRS and CDR2 YFSETQ.

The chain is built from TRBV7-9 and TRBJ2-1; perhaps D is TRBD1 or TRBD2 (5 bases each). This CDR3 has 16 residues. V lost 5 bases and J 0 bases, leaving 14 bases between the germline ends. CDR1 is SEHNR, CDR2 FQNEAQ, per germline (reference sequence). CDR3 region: CASSQRGSSSYNEQFF. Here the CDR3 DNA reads TGTGCCAGCAGCCAACGGGGCAGCAGCTCCTACAATGAGCAGTTCTTC.

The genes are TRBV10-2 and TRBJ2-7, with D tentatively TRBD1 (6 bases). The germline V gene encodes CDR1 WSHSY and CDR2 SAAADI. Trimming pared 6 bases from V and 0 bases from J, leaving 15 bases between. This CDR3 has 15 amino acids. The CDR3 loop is CASSLGGGSSYEQYV. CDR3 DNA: TGCGCCAGCAGCCTAGGGGGTGGGAGCTCCTACGAGCAGTACGTC.

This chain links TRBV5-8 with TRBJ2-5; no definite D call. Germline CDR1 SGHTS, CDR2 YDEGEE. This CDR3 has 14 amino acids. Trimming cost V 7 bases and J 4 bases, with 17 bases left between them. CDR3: CASGFNFDGETQYF. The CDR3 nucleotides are TGTGCCAGCGGATTTAACTTCGATGGAGAGACCCAGTACTTC.

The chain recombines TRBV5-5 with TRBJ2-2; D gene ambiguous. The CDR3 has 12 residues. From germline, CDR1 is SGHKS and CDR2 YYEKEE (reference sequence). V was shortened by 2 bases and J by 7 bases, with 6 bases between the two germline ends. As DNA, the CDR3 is TGTGCCAGCAGCTTAGGGATCGGGGAGCTGTTTTTT. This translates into CASSLGIGELFF.

DNA of the CDR3: TGCGCCAGCAGTTCCGGCGGGGGGGGGCATGAGCAGTTCTTC. Its protein product is CASSSGGGGHEQFF. J is TRBJ2-1 and V is TRBV10-1; 9 bases map to TRBD2. With V trimmed by 5 bases and J by 8 bases, 7 bases remained unmatched. The CDR3 runs 14 residues. Germline V gives CDR1 WNHNN, CDR2 SYGVQD (reference sequence).

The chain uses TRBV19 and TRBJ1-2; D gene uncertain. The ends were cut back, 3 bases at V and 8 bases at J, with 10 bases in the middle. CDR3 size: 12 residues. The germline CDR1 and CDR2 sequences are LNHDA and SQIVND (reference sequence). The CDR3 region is CASSIFGGGYTF. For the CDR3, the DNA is TGTGCCAGTAGTATTTTTGGTGGCGGCTACACCTTC.